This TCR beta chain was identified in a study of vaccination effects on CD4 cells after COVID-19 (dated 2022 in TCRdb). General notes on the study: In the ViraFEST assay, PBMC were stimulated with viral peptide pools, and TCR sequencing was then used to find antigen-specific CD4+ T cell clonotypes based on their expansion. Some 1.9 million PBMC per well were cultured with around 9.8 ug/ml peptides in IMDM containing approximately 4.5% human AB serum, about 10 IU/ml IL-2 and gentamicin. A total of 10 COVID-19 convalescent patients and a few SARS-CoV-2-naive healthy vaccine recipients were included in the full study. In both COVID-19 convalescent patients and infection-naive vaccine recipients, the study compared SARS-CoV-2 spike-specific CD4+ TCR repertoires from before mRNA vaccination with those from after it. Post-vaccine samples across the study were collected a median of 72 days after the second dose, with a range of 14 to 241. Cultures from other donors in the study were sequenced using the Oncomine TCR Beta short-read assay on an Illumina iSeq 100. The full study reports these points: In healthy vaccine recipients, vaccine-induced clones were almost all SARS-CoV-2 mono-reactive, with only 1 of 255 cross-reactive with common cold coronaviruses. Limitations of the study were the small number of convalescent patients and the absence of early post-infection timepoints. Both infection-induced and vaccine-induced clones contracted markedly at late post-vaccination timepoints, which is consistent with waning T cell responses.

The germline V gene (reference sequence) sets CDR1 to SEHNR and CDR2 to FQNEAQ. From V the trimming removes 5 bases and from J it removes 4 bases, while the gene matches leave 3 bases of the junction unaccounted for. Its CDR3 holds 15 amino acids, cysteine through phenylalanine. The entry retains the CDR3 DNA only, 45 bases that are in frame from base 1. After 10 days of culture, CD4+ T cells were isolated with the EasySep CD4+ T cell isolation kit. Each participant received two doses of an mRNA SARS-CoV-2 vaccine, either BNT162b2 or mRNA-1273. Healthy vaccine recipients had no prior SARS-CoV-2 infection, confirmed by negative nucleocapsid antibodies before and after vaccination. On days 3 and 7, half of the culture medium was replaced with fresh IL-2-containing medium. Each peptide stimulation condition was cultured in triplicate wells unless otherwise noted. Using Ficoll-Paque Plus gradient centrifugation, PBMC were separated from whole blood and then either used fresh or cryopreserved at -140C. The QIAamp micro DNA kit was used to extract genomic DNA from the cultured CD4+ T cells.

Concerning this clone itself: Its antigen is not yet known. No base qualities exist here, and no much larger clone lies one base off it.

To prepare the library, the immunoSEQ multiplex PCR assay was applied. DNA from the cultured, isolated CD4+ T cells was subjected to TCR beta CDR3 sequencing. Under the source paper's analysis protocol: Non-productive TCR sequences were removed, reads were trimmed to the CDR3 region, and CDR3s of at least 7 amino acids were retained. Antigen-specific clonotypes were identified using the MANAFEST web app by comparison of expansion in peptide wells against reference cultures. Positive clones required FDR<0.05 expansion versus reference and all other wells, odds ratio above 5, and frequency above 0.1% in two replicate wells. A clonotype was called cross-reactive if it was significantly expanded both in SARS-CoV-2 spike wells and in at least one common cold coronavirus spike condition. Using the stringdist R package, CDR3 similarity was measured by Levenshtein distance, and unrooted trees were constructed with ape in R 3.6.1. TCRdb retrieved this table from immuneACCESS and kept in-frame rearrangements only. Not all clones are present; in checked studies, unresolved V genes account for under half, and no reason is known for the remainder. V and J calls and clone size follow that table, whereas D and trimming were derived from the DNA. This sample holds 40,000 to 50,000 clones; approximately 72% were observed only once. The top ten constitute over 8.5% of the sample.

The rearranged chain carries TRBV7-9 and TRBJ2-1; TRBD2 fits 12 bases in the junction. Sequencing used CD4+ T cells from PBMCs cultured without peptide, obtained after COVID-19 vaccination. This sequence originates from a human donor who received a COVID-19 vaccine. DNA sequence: TGTGCCAGCAGCGGGGGACTAGCGGGTTACAATGAGCAGTTCTTC. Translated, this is CASSGGLAGYNEQFF.